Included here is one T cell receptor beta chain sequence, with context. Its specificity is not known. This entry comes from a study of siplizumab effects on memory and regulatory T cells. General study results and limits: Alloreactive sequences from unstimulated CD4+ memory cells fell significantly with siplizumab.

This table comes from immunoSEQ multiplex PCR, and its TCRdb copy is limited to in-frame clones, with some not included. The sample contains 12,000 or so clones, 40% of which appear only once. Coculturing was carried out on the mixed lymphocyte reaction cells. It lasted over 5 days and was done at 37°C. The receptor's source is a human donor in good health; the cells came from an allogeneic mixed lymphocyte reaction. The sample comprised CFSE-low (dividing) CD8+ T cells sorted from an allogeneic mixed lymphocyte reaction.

The CDR3 protein is CASSPKTWSNYEQYF. DNA for the CDR3: TGTGCCAGCAGCCCGAAGACATGGTCAAACTACGAGCAGTACTTC. This chain links TRBV13 with TRBJ2-7; D gene unclear. From germline, CDR1 is PRHDT and CDR2 FYEKMQ (reference sequence). Trimming shortened V by 5 bases and J by 3 bases, and 17 bases separated the two germline ends. CDR3 length equals 15 residues. The full variable domain, with the rest looked up from reference TRBV13 and TRBJ2-7, is AAGVIQSPRHLIKEKRETATLKCYPIPRHDTVYWYQQGPGQDPQFLISFYEKMQSDKGSIPDRFSAQQFSDYHSELNMSSLELGDSALYFCASSPKTWSNYEQYFGPGTRLTVT.